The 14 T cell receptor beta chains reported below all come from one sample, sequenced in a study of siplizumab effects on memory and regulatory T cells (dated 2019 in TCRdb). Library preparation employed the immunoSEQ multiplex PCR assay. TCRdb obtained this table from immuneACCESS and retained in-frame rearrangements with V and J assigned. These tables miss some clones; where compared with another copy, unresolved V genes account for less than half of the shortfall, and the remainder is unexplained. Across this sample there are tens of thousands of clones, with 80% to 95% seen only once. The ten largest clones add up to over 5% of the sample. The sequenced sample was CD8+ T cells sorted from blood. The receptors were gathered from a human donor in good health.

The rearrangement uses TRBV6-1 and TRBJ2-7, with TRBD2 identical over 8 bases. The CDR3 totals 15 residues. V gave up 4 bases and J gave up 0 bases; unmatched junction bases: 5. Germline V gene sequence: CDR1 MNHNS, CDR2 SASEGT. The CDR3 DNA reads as TGTGCCAGCAGTGTCGCTAGCGGGCTCTCCTACGAGCAGTACTTC. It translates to CASSVASGLSYEQYF.

As DNA, the CDR3 is TGCGCCAGCAGCTTTCCGGACGATGAGCAGTTCTTC. Its translation is CASSFPDDEQFF. The chain carries TRBV5-1 and TRBJ2-1; D not certain. This CDR3 has 12 amino acids. Trimming shortened V by 2 bases and J by 8 bases, and 8 bases separated the two germline ends. Germline V gene sequence: CDR1 SGHRS, CDR2 YFSETQ.

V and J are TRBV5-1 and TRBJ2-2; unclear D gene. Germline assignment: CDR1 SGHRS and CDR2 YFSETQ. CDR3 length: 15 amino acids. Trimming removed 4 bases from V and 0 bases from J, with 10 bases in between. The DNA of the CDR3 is TGCGCCAGCAGCCCCCCAACAACGAACACCGGGGAGCTGTTTTTT. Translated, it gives CASSPPTTNTGELFF.

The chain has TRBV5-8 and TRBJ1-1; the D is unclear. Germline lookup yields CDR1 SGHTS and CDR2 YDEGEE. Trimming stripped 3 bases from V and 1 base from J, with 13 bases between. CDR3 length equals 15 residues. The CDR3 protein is CASSSRSQQNTEAFF. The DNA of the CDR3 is TGTGCCAGCAGCTCTCGGTCCCAGCAGAACACTGAAGCTTTCTTT.

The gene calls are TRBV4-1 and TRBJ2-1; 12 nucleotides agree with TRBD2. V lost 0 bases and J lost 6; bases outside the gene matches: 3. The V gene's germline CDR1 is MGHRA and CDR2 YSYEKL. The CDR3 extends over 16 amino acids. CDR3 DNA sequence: TGCGCCAGCAGCCAAGATAAACTAGCGGGGGGCAATGAGCAGTTCTTC. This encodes CASSQDKLAGGNEQFF.

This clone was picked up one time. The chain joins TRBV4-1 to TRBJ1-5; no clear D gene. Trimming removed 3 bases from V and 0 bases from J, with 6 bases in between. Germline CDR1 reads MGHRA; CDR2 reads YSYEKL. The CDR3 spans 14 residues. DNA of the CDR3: TGCGCCAGCAGCCACAGAAATAGCAATCAGCCCCAGCATTTT. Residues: CASSHRNSNQPQHF.

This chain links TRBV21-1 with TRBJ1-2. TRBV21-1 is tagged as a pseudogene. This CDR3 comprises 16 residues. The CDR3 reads CASSKGAAATNYGYTF. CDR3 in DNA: TGTGCCAGCAGCAAAGGGGCGGCCGCTACTAACTATGGCTACACCTTC.

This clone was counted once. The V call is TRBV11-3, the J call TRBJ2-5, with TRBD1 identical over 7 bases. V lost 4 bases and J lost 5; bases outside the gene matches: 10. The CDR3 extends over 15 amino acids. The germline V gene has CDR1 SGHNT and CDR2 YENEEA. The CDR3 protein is CASSSRDRYAETQYF. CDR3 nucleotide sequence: TGTGCCAGCAGCTCCCGGGACAGATACGCGGAGACCCAGTACTTC.

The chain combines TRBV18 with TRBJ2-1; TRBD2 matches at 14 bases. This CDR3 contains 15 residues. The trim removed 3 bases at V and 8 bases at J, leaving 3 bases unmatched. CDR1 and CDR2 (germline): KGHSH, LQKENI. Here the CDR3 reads CASSPGLAGGDEQFF. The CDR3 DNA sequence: TGTGCCAGCTCACCCGGACTAGCGGGAGGCGATGAGCAGTTCTTC.

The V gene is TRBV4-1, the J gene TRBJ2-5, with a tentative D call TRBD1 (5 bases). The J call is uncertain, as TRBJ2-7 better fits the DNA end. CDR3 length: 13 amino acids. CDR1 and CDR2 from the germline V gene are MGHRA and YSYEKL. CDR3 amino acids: CASSQAKGYEQYF. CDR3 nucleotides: TGCGCCAGCAGCCAAGCGAAGGGGTACGAGCAGTACTTC.

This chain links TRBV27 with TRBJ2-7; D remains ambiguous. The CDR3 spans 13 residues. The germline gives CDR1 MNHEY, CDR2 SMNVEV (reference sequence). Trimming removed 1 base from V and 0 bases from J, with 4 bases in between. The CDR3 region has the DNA TGTGCCAGCAGTTTATTTGTCTCCTACGAGCAGTACTTC. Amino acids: CASSLFVSYEQYF.

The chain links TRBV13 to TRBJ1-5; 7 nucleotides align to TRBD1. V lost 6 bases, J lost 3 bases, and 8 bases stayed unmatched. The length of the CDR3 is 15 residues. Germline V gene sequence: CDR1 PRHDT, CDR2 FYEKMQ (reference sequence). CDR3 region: CASSAGGTVNQPQHF. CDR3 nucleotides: TGTGCCAGCAGTGCAGGCGGGACAGTCAATCAGCCCCAGCATTTT. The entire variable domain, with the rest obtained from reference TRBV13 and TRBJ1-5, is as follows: AAGVIQSPRHLIKEKRETATLKCYPIPRHDTVYWYQQGPGQDPQFLISFYEKMQSDKGSIPDRFSAQQFSDYHSELNMSSLELGDSALYFCASSAGGTVNQPQHFGDGTRLSIL.

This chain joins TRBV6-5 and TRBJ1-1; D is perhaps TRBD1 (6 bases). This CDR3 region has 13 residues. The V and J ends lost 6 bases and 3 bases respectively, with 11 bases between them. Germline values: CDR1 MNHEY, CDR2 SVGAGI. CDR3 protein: CASSENRDTEAFF. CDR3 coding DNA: TGTGCCAGCAGCGAAAACAGGGACACTGAAGCTTTCTTT.

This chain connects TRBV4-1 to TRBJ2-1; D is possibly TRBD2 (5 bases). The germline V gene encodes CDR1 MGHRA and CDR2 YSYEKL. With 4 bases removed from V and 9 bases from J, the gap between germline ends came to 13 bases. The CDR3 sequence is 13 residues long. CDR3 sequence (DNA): TGCGCCAGCAGCCCGAACCTTGCGGGTGAGCAGTTCTTC. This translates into CASSPNLAGEQFF.